A selection of T cell receptor beta chains follows, all from one sample in a study of blood T cell repertoires in COVID-19. Clones were read by immunoSEQ multiplex PCR, and TCRdb kept only the in-frame ones, dropping some. The data contain 200,000 to 300,000 clones, roughly 80% of them seen just once; the ten biggest clones take up around 9.6%. Sequencing was performed on peripheral blood. All receptors come from a woman aged 80 or over with acute or convalescent COVID-19. CDR3s include the opening cysteine and the closing phenylalanine or tryptophan. Fields, in order: J gene, V gene, D gene, clone size, CDR3 protein, CDR3 DNA. D genes are given only for firm matches. The listing skips clone size in some rows; elsewhere it reads once, few, many or a size class.

>TRBJ2-3|TRBV5-6|TRBD2|.
CASSLRGGAEDTQYF
TGTGCCAGCAGCTTGCGCGGGGGGGCCGAAGATACGCAGTATTTT
>TRBJ2-1|TRBV15|TRBD2|.
CATSRFTSGGAVNEQFF
TGTGCCACCAGCAGATTCACTAGCGGGGGGGCGGTCAATGAGCAGTTCTTC
>TRBJ2-7|TRBV2|TRBD1|once
CASSGSGTVAYEQYF
TGTGCCAGCAGTGGTTCAGGGACAGTGGCCTACGAGCAGTACTTC
>TRBJ1-2|TRBV3-1/TRBV3-2|TRBD1|once
CASSQQGQTLYGYTF
TGTGCCAGCAGCCAACAGGGACAGACGCTATATGGCTACACCTTC
>TRBJ1-2|TRBV6-1|TRBD1|.
CASSDSLRGNYGYTF
TGTGCCAGCAGTGATAGCCTCAGGGGGAACTATGGCTACACCTTC
>TRBJ2-7|TRBV5-1|.|few
CASSTTGTYEQYF
TGCGCCAGCAGCACTACAGGGACCTACGAGCAGTACTTC
>TRBJ1-2|TRBV14|.|.
CASSQVGGRGNYGYTF
TGTGCCAGCAGCCAAGTTGGAGGGAGAGGCAACTATGGCTACACCTTC
>TRBJ1-1|TRBV2|.|.
CASMITGMNTEAFF
TGTGCCAGCATGATTACAGGCATGAACACTGAAGCTTTCTTT
>TRBJ1-1|TRBV11-3|.|.
CASSLEGGEAFF
TGTGCCAGCAGCTTAGAGGGGGGTGAAGCTTTCTTT
>TRBJ1-2|TRBV6-5|.|once
CASSYGGRAEGYTF
TGTGCCAGCAGTTACGGCGGCAGGGCGGAAGGCTACACCTTC
>TRBJ2-3|TRBV5-1|TRBD2|few
CASSPGLGITDTQYF
TGCGCCAGCAGCCCCGGACTAGGGATCACAGATACGCAGTATTTT